The TCR beta chain described here comes from a study of technical replicates of blood from several donors. The method was immunoSEQ multiplex PCR; TCRdb's version includes in-frame clones alone and lacks a portion of them. The profile covers more than 65,000 clones, with roughly 94% appearing a single time and about 0.25% taken by the ten largest. CDR1 is SGHDT and CDR2 is YYEEEE in the germline V gene. The CDR3 length is 15 residues. V lost 3 bases, J lost 3 bases, and 6 bases stayed unmatched. This chain uses TRBV5-6 with TRBJ2-7; 10 nucleotides line up with TRBD2. Sequencing was performed on T cells isolated from PBMCs. The clonotype was recovered from a human donor in good health. The chain's CDR3 is CASSYGLAENYEQYF. Written as DNA, the CDR3 is TGTGCCAGCAGCTACGGACTAGCGGAGAACTACGAGCAGTACTTC.